The 15 T cell receptor beta chains in this list originate from one sample, sequenced in a study of blood T cell repertoires in COVID-19. Sequenced by immunoSEQ multiplex PCR; TCRdb stores in-frame clones only, minus some. Of tens of thousands of clones listed, 89% are singletons. What was sequenced was peripheral blood. Every receptor here comes from a man aged 50 to 60 with active COVID-19.

CDR3 loop: CASRPGGVGNQPQHF. The CDR3 DNA follows: TGTGCCAGCAGACCCGGGGGGGTTGGCAATCAGCCCCAGCATTTT. The chain uses TRBV6-6 and TRBJ1-5, with a possible D match to TRBD1 (5 bases). The CDR3 is made up of 15 amino acids. Germline assignment: CDR1 MNHNY and CDR2 SVGAGI (reference sequence). Trimming shortened V by 6 bases and J by 2 bases, and 14 bases separated the two germline ends.

The chain recombines TRBV7-9 with TRBJ2-2; 8 bases map to TRBD2. Looked up from germline, CDR1 is SEHNR and CDR2 is FQNEAQ (reference sequence). The junction had 6 bases not matched to a gene; V was cut back by 0 bases and J by 6 bases. This CDR3 contains 16 residues. This CDR3 is CASSLARAGAAGELFF. CDR3 DNA sequence: TGTGCCAGCAGCTTAGCCCGAGCGGGAGCGGCCGGGGAGCTGTTTTTT.

This clone was counted between two and nine times. V is TRBV7-9 and J is TRBJ1-1; possible D gene TRBD1, 6 bases. The CDR3 has 15 amino acids. V was clipped by 5 bases and J by 5 bases, with 18 bases between them. Germline CDR1 and CDR2: SEHNR and FQNEAQ (reference sequence). Here the CDR3 DNA reads TGTGCCAGCAGCCCACGAGAGAGGGGGAAGACTGAAGCTTTCTTT. Translated: CASSPRERGKTEAFF.

This chain links TRBV6-5 with TRBJ2-3; 8 bases are shared with TRBD2. CDR1 and CDR2 from the germline V gene are MNHEY and SVGAGI. CDR3 length: 15 amino acids. V shed 6 bases and J 0 bases; nucleotides not matched to a gene: 5. Here the CDR3 DNA reads TGTGCCAGCAGACAACTAGCGGAAAGCACAGATACGCAGTATTTT. Its translation: CASRQLAESTDTQYF.

The CDR3 here is CASSVPRLAGEYNEQFF. The CDR3 DNA reads as TGTGCCAGCAGCGTCCCCCGACTAGCGGGAGAGTACAATGAGCAGTTCTTC. The chain combines TRBV9 with TRBJ2-1; 12 bases agree with TRBD2. The V and J ends lost 2 bases and 4 bases, in that order; junction bases with no gene match: 7. The germline gives CDR1 SGDLS, CDR2 YYNGEE. This CDR3 has 17 residues.

This chain joins TRBV7-3 and TRBJ2-7; D gene unclear. Germline CDR1 is SGHTA and CDR2 is FQGTGA. Trimming left V 4 bases short and J 4 bases short, with 11 bases between. The CDR3 length is 13 residues. The CDR3 sequence: CASSSGERYEQYF. The CDR3 region has the DNA TGTGCCAGCAGCTCGGGTGAGAGATACGAGCAGTACTTC.

This clone has just one count. The J gene is TRBJ2-7, the V gene TRBV3-1 (or the pseudogene TRBV3-2); TRBD2 matches at 7 bases. J was trimmed by 7 bases and V by 1 base; bases with no gene match: 16. The CDR3 totals 17 residues. CDR1 is LGHDT, CDR2 YNNKEL, per germline (reference sequence). The CDR3 loop reads CASSQAGGLADLKEQYF. The CDR3 DNA reads as TGTGCCAGCAGCCAAGCTGGAGGGCTAGCGGATCTCAAAGAGCAGTACTTC.

The chain joins TRBV28 to TRBJ1-1; D perhaps matches TRBD1 (6 bases). The CDR3 length is 15 residues. The V gene lost 2 bases and the J gene lost 4 bases, with 14 bases spanning the gap. Germline-derived CDR1 and CDR2 are MDHEN and SYDVKM. The DNA for the CDR3 is TGTGCCAGCAGTTTAGGGGGGGCTGAGAGCACTGAAGCTTTCTTT. It translates to CASSLGGAESTEAFF.

V and J are TRBV10-1 and TRBJ2-1; 9 bases are shared with TRBD2. Germline lookup yields CDR1 WNHNN and CDR2 SYGVQD (reference sequence). CDR3 length: 15 residues. J lost 5 bases, V lost 4 bases, and 6 bases had no gene match. The CDR3 DNA is TGCGCCAGCAGTGCTGGCCTAGCGGGGAACAATGAGCAGTTCTTC. Amino acids: CASSAGLAGNNEQFF.

The genes are TRBV11-3 and TRBJ2-7, with 9 bases aligning to TRBD1. CDR1 SGHNT and CDR2 YENEEA come from the germline V gene. V lost 5 bases, J lost 2 bases, and 13 bases stayed unmatched. The CDR3 loop spans 17 amino acids. Here the CDR3 reads CASSLTGTGFLAYEQYF. CDR3 bases: TGTGCCAGCAGCCTTACTGGGACAGGGTTCTTGGCCTACGAGCAGTACTTC.

The CDR3 DNA is TGTGCCAGCAGTTCAGCAGGGGGCTCCTACAATGAGCAGTTCTTC. Its protein product is CASSSAGGSYNEQFF. This chain joins TRBV27 and TRBJ2-1; 7 bases are shared with TRBD1. With V trimmed by 4 bases and J by 0 bases, 3 bases remained unmatched. The germline V gene has CDR1 MNHEY and CDR2 SMNVEV (reference sequence). The CDR3 is 15 amino acids.

V and J are TRBV7-2 and TRBJ2-7; 7 bases agree with TRBD2. V shed 5 bases, J shed 0 bases, and the junction held 13 bases outside the gene matches. The CDR3 extends over 17 amino acids. Per the germline V gene, CDR1 is SGHTA and CDR2 is FQGNSA. CDR3 coding DNA: TGTGCCAGCAGCACCCTAGCGGCCGCGGGGCTCTCCTACGAGCAGTACTTC. Translated: CASSTLAAAGLSYEQYF. The whole variable domain, remainder taken from reference TRBV7-2 and TRBJ2-7, is GAGVSQSPSNKVTEKGKDVELRCDPISGHTALYWYRQSLGQGLEFLIYFQGNSAPDKSGLPSDRFSAERTGGSVSTLTIQRTQQEDSAVYLCASSTLAAAGLSYEQYFGPGTRLTVT.

There are many counts of this clone. Other DNA variants within this sample encode the same CDR3. This sequence joins TRBV27 and TRBJ1-5; D gene uncertain. The V gene's germline CDR1 is MNHEY and CDR2 SMNVEV (reference sequence). Trimming removed 2 bases from V and 2 bases from J, with 4 bases in between. The CDR3 is 13 amino acids. Written as DNA, the CDR3 is TGTGCCAGCAGTTTAGCAGGCAATCAGCCCCAGCATTTT. Translating gives CASSLAGNQPQHF.

The chain is built from TRBV6-5 and TRBJ1-3, with D maybe TRBD1 (5 bases). V shed 5 bases and J shed 0 bases, with 11 bases lying between them. The germline V gene has CDR1 MNHEY and CDR2 SVGAGI. The CDR3 is 15 amino acids. CDR3 in amino acids: CASSTRQYSGNTIYF. The CDR3 nucleotides are TGTGCCAGCAGTACCAGACAGTACTCTGGAAACACCATATATTTT.

In DNA form, the CDR3 reads TGCGCCAGCAGGGTCGGTGGGGGCTTCACAGATACGCAGTATTTT. This codes for CASRVGGGFTDTQYF. This chain uses TRBV5-1 with TRBJ2-3; maybe TRBD1 (6 bases). The germline V gene encodes CDR1 SGHRS and CDR2 YFSETQ. The CDR3 is 15 amino acids. V was trimmed by 5 bases and J by 2 bases, leaving 15 bases between them.